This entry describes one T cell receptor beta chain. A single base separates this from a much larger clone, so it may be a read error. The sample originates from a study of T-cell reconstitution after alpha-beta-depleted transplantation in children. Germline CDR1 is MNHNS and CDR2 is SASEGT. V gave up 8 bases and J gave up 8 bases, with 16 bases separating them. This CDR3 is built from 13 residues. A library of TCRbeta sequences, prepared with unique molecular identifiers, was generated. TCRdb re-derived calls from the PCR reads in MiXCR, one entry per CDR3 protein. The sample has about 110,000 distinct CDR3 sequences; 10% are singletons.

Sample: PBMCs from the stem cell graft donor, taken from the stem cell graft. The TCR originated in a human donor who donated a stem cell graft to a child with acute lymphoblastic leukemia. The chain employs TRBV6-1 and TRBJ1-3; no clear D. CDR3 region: CASGVQARDTIYF. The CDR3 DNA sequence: TGTGCCAGCGGTGTTCAGGCCCGGGACACCATATATTTT.